This T cell receptor beta chain was sequenced during a study of shared clonotypes between healthy human individuals. General study results and limits: Tissue TCR repertoires likely differ from these blood-only repertoires.

Comment on this clone: Its antigen is as yet unknown.

CD45RO-negative cells were positively selected for CCR7, leaving out terminally differentiated effector memory CD45RA+ cells. A deep-level run was used for the assay. In the authors' methods: ImmunoSEQ output held junction-only sequences without quality scores, so filtering differed. TCRdb keeps only in-frame clones here, not all; method: immunoSEQ multiplex PCR. V and J calls plus clone size are reproduced from that table; the DNA served to infer D and trimming. This sample yields about 2,100,000 clones, of which around 93% are seen a single time; more than 1.5% belongs to the top ten. The J segment lost 6 bases and the V segment lost 5 bases, leaving 7 bases of the junction unmatched. The CDR3 spans 14 residues. In germline, CDR1 is SEHNR, CDR2 FQNEAQ (reference sequence).

The chain carries TRBV7-9 and TRBJ2-7; TRBD1 aligns across 10 bases. The sample consisted of naive CD8+ T cells from PBMCs. The TCR comes from a man aged 18-30 years in good health. Some clones in this sample may be carry-over from other donors' samples. The CDR3 reads CASSLVGDRGEQYF. As DNA, the CDR3 is TGTGCCAGCAGCCTAGTTGGGGACAGGGGCGAGCAGTACTTC.